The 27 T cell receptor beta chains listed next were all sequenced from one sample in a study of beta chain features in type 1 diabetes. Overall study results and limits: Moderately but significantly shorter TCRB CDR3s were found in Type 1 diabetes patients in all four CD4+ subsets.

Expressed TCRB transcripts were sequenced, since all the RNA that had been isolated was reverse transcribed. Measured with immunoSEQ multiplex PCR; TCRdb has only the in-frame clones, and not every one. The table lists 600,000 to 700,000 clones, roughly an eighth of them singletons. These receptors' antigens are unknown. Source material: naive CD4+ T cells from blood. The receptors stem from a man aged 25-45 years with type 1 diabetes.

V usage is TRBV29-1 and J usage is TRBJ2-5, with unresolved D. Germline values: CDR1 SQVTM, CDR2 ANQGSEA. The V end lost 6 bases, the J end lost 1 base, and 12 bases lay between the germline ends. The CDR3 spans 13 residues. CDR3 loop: CSVRPVGQETQYF. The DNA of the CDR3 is TGCAGCGTAAGACCCGTGGGCCAAGAGACCCAGTACTTC.

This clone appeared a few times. The CDR3 sequence: CAWSITGTGNTIYF. The CDR3 DNA sequence: TGTGCCTGGAGTATAACAGGGACTGGAAACACCATATATTTT. The V call is TRBV30, the J call TRBJ1-3; maybe TRBD1 (6 bases). The germline V gene has CDR1 GTSNPN and CDR2 SVGIG (reference sequence). The CDR3 has 14 residues. Between the trimmed V and J ends, which lost 2 bases and 2 bases, there was a span of 10 bases. The variable domain in full, completed from reference TRBV30 and TRBJ1-3, reads SQTIHQWPATLVQPVGSPLSLECTVEGTSNPNLYWYRQAAGRGLQLLFYSVGIGQISSEVPQNLSASRPQDRQFILSSKKLLLSDSGFYLCAWSITGTGNTIYFGEGSWLTVV.

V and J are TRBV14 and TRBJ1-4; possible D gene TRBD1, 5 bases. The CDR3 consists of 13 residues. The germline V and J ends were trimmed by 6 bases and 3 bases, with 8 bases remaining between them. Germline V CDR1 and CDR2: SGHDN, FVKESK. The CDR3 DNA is TGTGCCAGCAGGGACACCTCTAATGAAAAACTGTTTTTT. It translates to CASRDTSNEKLFF.

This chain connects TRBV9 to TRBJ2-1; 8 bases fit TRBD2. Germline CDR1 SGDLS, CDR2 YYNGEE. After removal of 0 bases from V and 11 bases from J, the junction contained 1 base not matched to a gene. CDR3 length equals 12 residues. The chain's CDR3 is CASSVGTSQQFF. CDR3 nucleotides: TGTGCCAGCAGCGTAGGGACTAGCCAGCAGTTCTTC.

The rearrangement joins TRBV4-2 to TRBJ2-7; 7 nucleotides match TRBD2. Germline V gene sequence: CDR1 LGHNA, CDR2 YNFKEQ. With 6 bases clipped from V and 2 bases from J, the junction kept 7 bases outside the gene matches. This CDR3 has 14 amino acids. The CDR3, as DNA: TGTGCCAGCAGACAGACTGCGGGGGCCTACGAGCAGTACTTC. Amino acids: CASRQTAGAYEQYF.

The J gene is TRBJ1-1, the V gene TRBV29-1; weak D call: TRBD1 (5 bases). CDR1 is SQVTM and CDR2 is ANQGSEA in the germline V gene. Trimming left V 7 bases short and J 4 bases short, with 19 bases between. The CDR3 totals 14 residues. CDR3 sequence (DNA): TGCAGCGCCCCCCGAACGTCGGGGACCACTGAAGCTTTCTTT. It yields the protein CSAPRTSGTTEAFF.

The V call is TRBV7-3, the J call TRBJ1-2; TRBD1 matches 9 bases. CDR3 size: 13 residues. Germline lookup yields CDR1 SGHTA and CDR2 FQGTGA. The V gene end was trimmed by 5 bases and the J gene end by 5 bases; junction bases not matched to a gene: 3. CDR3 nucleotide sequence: TGTGCCAGCAGCGCAGGACAGGGGTATGGCTACACCTTC. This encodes CASSAGQGYGYTF. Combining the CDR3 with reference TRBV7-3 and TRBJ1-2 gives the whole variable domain GAGVSQTPSNKVTEKGKYVELRCDPISGHTALYWYRQSLGQGPEFLIYFQGTGAADDSGLPNDRFFAVRPEGSVSTLKIQRTERGDSAVYLCASSAGQGYGYTFGSGTRLTVV.

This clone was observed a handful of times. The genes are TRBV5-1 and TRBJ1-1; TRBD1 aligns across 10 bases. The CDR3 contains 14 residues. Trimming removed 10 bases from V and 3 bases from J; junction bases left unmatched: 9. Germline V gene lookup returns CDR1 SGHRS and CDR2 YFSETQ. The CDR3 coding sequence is TGCGCCTCGGGGTCGGGGACAGGGGACACTGAAGCTTTCTTT. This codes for CASGSGTGDTEAFF.

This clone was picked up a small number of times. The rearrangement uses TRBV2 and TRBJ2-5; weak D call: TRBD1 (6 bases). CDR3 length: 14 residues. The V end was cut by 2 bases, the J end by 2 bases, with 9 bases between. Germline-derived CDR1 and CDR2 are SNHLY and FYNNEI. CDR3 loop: CASSEWTAQETQYF. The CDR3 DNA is TGTGCCAGCAGTGAATGGACAGCTCAAGAGACCCAGTACTTC.

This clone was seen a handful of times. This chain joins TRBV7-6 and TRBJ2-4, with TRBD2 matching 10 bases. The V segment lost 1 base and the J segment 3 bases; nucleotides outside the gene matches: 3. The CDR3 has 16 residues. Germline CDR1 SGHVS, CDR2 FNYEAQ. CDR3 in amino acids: CASSLERGGIKNIQYF. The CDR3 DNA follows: TGTGCCAGCAGCTTAGAGCGGGGGGGAATCAAAAACATTCAGTACTTC.

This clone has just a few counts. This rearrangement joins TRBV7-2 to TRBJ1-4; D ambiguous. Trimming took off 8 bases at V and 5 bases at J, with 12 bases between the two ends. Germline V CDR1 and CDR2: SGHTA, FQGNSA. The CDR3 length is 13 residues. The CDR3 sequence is CASGVRVNEKLFF. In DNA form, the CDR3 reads TGTGCCAGCGGCGTGCGGGTGAATGAAAAACTGTTTTTT.

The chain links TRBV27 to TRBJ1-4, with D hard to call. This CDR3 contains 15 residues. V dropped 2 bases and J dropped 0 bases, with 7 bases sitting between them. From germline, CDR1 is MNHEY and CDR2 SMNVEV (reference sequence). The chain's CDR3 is CASSLDGATNEKLFF. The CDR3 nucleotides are TGTGCCAGCAGTTTAGACGGTGCAACTAATGAAAAACTGTTTTTT. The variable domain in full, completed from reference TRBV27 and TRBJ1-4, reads EAQVTQNPRYLITVTGKKLTVTCSQNMNHEYMSWYRQDPGLGLRQIYYSMNVEVTDKGDVPEGYKVSRKEKRNFPLILESPSPNQTSLYFCASSLDGATNEKLFFGSGTQLSVL.

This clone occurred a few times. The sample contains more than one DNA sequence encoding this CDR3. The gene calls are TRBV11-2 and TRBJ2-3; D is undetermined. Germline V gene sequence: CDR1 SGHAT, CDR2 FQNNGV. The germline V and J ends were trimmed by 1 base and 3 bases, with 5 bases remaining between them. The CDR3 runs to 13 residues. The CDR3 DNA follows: TGTGCCAGCAGCTTAGGGGGAACAGATACGCAGTATTTT. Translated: CASSLGGTDTQYF.

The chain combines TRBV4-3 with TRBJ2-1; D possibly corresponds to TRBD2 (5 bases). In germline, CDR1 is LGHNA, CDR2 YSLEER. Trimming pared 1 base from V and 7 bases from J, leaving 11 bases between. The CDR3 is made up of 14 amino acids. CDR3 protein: CASSQGAVRNEQFF. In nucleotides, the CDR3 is TGCGCCAGCAGCCAAGGAGCGGTTAGGAATGAGCAGTTCTTC.

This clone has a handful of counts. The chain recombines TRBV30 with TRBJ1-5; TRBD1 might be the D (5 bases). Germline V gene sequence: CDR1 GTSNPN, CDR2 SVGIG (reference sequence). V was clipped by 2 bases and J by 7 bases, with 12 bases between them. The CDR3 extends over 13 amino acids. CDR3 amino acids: CAWSFGGEQPQHF. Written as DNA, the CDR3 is TGTGCCTGGAGTTTCGGGGGGGAGCAGCCCCAGCATTTT.

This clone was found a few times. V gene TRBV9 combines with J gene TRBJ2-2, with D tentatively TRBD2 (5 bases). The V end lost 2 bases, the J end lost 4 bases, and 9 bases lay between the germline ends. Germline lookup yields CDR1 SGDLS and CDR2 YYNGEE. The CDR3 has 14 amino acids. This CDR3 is CASSVRGSTGELFF. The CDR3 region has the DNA TGTGCCAGCAGCGTCCGAGGGTCCACCGGGGAGCTGTTTTTT.

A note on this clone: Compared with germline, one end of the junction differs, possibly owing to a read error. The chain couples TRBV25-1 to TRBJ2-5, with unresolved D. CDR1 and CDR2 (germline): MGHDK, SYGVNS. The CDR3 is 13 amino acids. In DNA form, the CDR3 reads TGTGCCAGCAGTGGGTGGGATCAGGAGACTCAGTACTTC. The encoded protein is CASSGWDQETQYF.

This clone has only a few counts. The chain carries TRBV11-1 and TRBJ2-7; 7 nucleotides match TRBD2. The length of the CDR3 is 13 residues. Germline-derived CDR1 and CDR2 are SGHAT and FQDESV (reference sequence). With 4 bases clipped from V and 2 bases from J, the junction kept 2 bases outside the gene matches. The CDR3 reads CASSSGTTYEQYF. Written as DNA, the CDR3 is TGTGCCAGCAGCTCCGGGACTACCTACGAGCAGTACTTC.

CDR3 protein: CASSYDPSTDTQYF. Here the CDR3 DNA reads TGTGCCAGCAGTTACGATCCTAGCACAGATACGCAGTATTTT. The chain combines TRBV6-5 with TRBJ2-3, with D hard to call. Per the germline V gene, CDR1 is MNHEY and CDR2 is SVGAGI. V was trimmed by 2 bases and J by 0 bases, leaving 6 bases between them. The CDR3 consists of 14 residues.

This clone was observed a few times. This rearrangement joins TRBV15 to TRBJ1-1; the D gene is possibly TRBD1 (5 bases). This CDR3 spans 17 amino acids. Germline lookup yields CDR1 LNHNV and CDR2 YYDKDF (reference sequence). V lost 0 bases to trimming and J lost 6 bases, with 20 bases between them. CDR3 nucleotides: TGTGCCACCAGCAGAGAGAATAGCTTTGGGGGGAGCTCTGAAGCTTTCTTT. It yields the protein CATSRENSFGGSSEAFF.

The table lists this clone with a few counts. CDR3 protein: CASRSAAGNTDTQYF. For the CDR3, the DNA is TGTGCCAGCAGATCCGCAGCGGGGAACACAGATACGCAGTATTTT. The chain is built from TRBV7-9 and TRBJ2-3; TRBD2 agrees at 7 bases. CDR1 and CDR2 (germline): SEHNR, FQNEAQ (reference sequence). Trimming took 6 bases from V and 2 from J; bases not matched to a gene: 8. The CDR3 contains 15 residues. The entire variable domain, with the rest obtained from reference TRBV7-9 and TRBJ2-3, is as follows: DTGVSQNPRHKITKRGQNVTFRCDPISEHNRLYWYRQTLGQGPEFLTYFQNEAQLEKSRLLSDRFSAERPKGSFSTLEIQRTEQGDSAMYLCASRSAAGNTDTQYFGPGTRLTVL.

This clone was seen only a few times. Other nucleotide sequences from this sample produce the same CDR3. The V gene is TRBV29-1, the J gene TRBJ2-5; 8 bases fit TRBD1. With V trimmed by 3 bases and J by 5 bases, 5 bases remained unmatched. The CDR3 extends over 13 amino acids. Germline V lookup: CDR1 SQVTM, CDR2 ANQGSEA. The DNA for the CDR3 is TGCAGCGTTGACAGGGGGCTCGGGGAGACCCAGTACTTC. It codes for CSVDRGLGETQYF.

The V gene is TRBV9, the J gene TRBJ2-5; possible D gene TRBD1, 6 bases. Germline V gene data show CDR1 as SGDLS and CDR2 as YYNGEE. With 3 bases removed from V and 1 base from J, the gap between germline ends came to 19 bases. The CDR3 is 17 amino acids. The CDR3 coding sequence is TGTGCCAGCAGCGCATCGGGACATTCAGAGTCCCAAGAGACCCAGTACTTC. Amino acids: CASSASGHSESQETQYF.

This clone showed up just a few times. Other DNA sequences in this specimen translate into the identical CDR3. The CDR3, as DNA: TGTGCCAGCAGCCCTCGAGGAACGAACACCGGGGAGCTGTTTTTT. Amino acid sequence: CASSPRGTNTGELFF. This chain connects TRBV7-9 to TRBJ2-2; D remains unclear. The CDR3 spans 15 residues. From germline, CDR1 is SEHNR and CDR2 FQNEAQ (reference sequence). Trimming shortened V by 5 bases and J by 0 bases, and 10 bases separated the two germline ends.

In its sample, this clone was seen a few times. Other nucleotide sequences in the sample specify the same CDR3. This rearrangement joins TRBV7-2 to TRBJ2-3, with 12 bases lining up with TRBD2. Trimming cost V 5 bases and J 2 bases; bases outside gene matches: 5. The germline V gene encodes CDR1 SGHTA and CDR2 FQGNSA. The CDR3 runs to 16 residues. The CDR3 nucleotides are TGTGCCAGCAGCCCCAGACTAGCGGGGGCCACAGATACGCAGTATTTT. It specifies CASSPRLAGATDTQYF.

CDR3 DNA: TGTGCCAGCATCAAACAGGGGAACTACAATGAGCAGTTCTTC. This sequence encodes CASIKQGNYNEQFF. The rearrangement links TRBV28 to TRBJ2-1; 7 bases line up with TRBD1. V lost 7 bases, J lost 3 bases, and 6 bases stayed unmatched. The V gene's germline CDR1 is MDHEN and CDR2 SYDVKM. This CDR3 has 14 residues.

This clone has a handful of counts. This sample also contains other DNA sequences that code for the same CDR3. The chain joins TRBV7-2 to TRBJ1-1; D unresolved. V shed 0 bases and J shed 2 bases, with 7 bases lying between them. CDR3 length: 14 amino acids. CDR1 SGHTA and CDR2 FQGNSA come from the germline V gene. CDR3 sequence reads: CASSLAGLNTEAFF. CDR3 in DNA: TGTGCCAGCAGCTTAGCAGGGCTCAACACTGAAGCTTTCTTT.